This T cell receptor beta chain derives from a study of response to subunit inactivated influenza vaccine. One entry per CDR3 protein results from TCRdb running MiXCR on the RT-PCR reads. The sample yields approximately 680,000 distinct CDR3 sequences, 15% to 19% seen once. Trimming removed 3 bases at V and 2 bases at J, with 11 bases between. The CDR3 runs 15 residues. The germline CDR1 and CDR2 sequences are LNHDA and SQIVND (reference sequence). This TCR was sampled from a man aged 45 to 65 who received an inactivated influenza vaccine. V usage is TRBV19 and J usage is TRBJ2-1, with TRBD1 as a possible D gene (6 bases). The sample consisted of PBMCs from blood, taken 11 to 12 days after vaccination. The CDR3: CASSIVGQPYNEQFF. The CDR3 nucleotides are TGTGCCAGTAGTATTGTGGGACAACCCTACAATGAGCAGTTCTTC.